Given below is one TCR beta chain in context. What it recognizes is unknown. The data belong to a study of cytomegalovirus exposure and HLA in healthy donors. Study at large: Approximately 180 million T cells yielded 90 million to 130 million unique TCR beta sequences, as an earlier analysis found.

Vbeta (60) and Jbeta (13) primers were used in the PCR. The method was immunoSEQ multiplex PCR; TCRdb's version includes in-frame clones alone and lacks a portion of them. This table holds 95,000 to 150,000 clones, under 20% found once. Study findings and constraints: A highly shared variant cluster was judged a likely technical artifact. A later analysis linked a missense DCLRE1C variant to TCR beta V- and J-gene trimming.

Source material: PBMCs. This TCR was sampled from a female donor in good health and CMV-seropositive.

CDR3 amino acids: CASSVWGANTGELFF. CDR3 nucleotide sequence: TGTGCCAGCTCTGTTTGGGGCGCGAACACCGGGGAGCTGTTTTTT. The V gene is TRBV28, the J gene TRBJ2-2, with D maybe TRBD1 (5 bases). The CDR3 has 15 residues. V gave up 8 bases and J gave up 0 bases, with 13 bases separating them. The germline V gene encodes CDR1 MDHEN and CDR2 SYDVKM.